A selection of T cell receptor beta chains follows, all from one sample in a study of blood T cell repertoires in COVID-19. The method was immunoSEQ multiplex PCR; TCRdb's version includes in-frame clones alone and lacks a portion of them. The sample has some 450,000 clones, roughly 90% seen once; the top ten hold 0.8% to 0.9%. The sequenced sample consisted of peripheral blood. The receptors were gathered from a man aged 18 to 29 with COVID-19, enrolled during active disease. Each CDR3 is given with its conserved first and last residue. D genes are given only for firm matches. Clone size is given for some rows only: seen once, a few or many times, or a class if the clone is expanded.

d_call j_call v_call clone_size cdr3_nt cdr3_aa
NA TRBJ2-7 TRBV27 NA TGTGCCAGCAGTCTAGGCGGCGAGCAGTACTTC CASSLGGEQYF
NA TRBJ1-6 TRBV5-1 NA TGCGCCAGCAGCTCCGGGGATTATAATTCACCCCTCCACTTT CASSSGDYNSPLHF
NA TRBJ2-7 TRBV2 NA TGTGCCAGCAGAGCGCTCGGTTCCCCCTACGAGCAGTACTTC CASRALGSPYEQYF
TRBD1 TRBJ2-2 TRBV27 NA TGTGCCAGCCGATTAGAGGGACAGATCTACACCGGGGAGCTGTTTTTT CASRLEGQIYTGELFF
NA TRBJ2-3 TRBV24-1 NA TGTGCCACCAGTGTCACCGCTATAGATACGCAGTATTTT CATSVTAIDTQYF
NA TRBJ2-2 TRBV7-9 NA TGTGCCAGCAGCTTACAAGCTAGATTATACGCCGGGGAGCTGTTTTTT CASSLQARLYAGELFF
NA TRBJ2-1 TRBV24-1 NA TGTGCCACCAGTGATTCCCGGGGGGCTGAAAATGAGCAGTTCTTC CATSDSRGAENEQFF
NA TRBJ1-1 TRBV7-2 NA TGTGCCAGCAGTTATACAGGGTACACTGAAGCTTTCTTT CASSYTGYTEAFF
TRBD2 TRBJ2-1 TRBV19 NA TGTGCCAGTAGCCTCTCCGGGACTAGCTACAATGAGCAGTTCTTC CASSLSGTSYNEQFF
NA TRBJ2-7 TRBV19 NA TGTGCCAGTAGTATAGGCGGCAGGGCGTTCTACGAGCAGTACTTC CASSIGGRAFYEQYF
TRBD1 TRBJ2-2 TRBV7-8 NA TGTGCCAGCAGAAAAGGTGGGACAGGGGACGCCCGGGAGCTGTTTTTT CASRKGGTGDARELFF
NA TRBJ2-5 TRBV6-5 NA TGTGCCAGCCGACAGCGCGTCCAAGAGACCCAGTACTTC CASRQRVQETQYF
NA TRBJ2-7 TRBV3-1/TRBV3-2 NA TGTGCCAGCAGCCAAAGAAACCCGGGACAAATATACGAGCAGTACTTC CASSQRNPGQIYEQYF
NA TRBJ2-3 TRBV10-3 once TGTGCCATCAGTAGCCTAGGCGAAACAGATACGCAGTATTTT CAISSLGETDTQYF
NA TRBJ2-5 TRBV6-2/TRBV6-3 once TGTGCCAGCAGTTGGTTGTCAGATCAAGAGACCCAGTACTTC CASSWLSDQETQYF
NA TRBJ2-2 TRBV9 NA TGTGCCAGCAGCGTAGGGGAGGTCACCGGGGAGCTGTTTTTT CASSVGEVTGELFF
TRBD2 TRBJ2-3 TRBV24-1 once TGTGCCACCAGTGACTATGCTGATAGCGGGACAGATACGCAGTATTTT CATSDYADSGTDTQYF
NA TRBJ1-5 TRBV6-1 NA TGTGCCAGCAGTGAAGGAGGCTTAGGGGCGAGCAATCAGCCCCAGCATTTT CASSEGGLGASNQPQHF
NA TRBJ1-1 TRBV7-9 NA TGTGCCAGCAGCTTAGGGCCAGTTATGAACACTGAAGCTTTCTTT CASSLGPVMNTEAFF
TRBD2 TRBJ2-5 TRBV6-6 NA TGTGCCAGCAGTCAACCGTTAGCGGGGAACCAAGAGACCCAGTACTTC CASSQPLAGNQETQYF
TRBD2 TRBJ2-1 TRBV30 few TGTGCCTGGAGTGTACTACTAGCGGGATACAATGAGCAGTTCTTC CAWSVLLAGYNEQFF
NA TRBJ2-1 TRBV7-8 NA TGTGCCAGCAGCTCGTGGCCAAGCGGACGTGAGCAGTTCTTC CASSSWPSGREQFF
NA TRBJ2-1 TRBV19 NA TGTGCCGCCGGGGTCTACAATGAGCAGTTCTTC CAAGVYNEQFF
NA TRBJ2-7 TRBV5-4 few TGTGCCAGCAGCGCGAGCTCCTACGAGCAGTACTTC CASSASSYEQYF
NA TRBJ1-2 TRBV6-5 NA TGTGCCAGCAGTTACTCATCAGGGGTGGCTGGCTACACCTTC CASSYSSGVAGYTF
NA TRBJ1-2 TRBV5-6 NA TGTGCCAGCAGCTTGACAGGGCGCTATGGCTACACCTTC CASSLTGRYGYTF
TRBD2 TRBJ2-4 TRBV3-1/TRBV3-2 NA TGTGCCAGCAGCCAAGCCCCTAGCGGGATCTGGGGAGGGGCCAAAAACATTCAGTACTTC CASSQAPSGIWGGAKNIQYF
TRBD2 TRBJ2-7 TRBV7-6 NA TGTGCCAGCAGCCCACTAGCGGTAAGCTCCTACGAGCAGTACTTC CASSPLAVSSYEQYF
TRBD2 TRBJ2-5 TRBV4-1 NA TGCGCCAGCACCCCTTCTAGCGGGGGGGCCCAAGAGACCCAGTACTTC CASTPSSGGAQETQYF
TRBD1 TRBJ2-3 TRBV2 NA TGTGCCAGCAGTGTTATGACAGGGAGCCCGGATTTT CASSVMTGSPDF
TRBD2 TRBJ2-3 TRBV7-6 NA TGTGCCAGCAGCTTATTAGTACTAGCGGAGATAGATACGCAGTATTTT CASSLLVLAEIDTQYF
NA TRBJ2-2 TRBV5-1 NA TGCGCCAGCAGCTTGGAGAAGGGCGGGGCCGGGGAGCTGTTTTTT CASSLEKGGAGELFF
NA TRBJ2-7 TRBV7-3 NA TGTGCCAGCAGCCCGCAGGGTGGCGAGCAGTACTTC CASSPQGGEQYF
TRBD1 TRBJ2-1 TRBV3-1/TRBV3-2 NA TGTGCCAGCAGCCGATCGACAGGGAGATCCTACAATGAGCAGTTCTTC CASSRSTGRSYNEQFF
TRBD1 TRBJ1-1 TRBV29-1 NA TGCAGCGCCTTGCAGGGGGGAGCTTTCTTT CSALQGGAFF
NA TRBJ1-1 TRBV7-9 NA TGTGCCAGCACGACAGGTCTGAACACTGAAGCTTTCTTT CASTTGLNTEAFF
NA TRBJ1-4 TRBV3-1/TRBV3-2 NA TGTGCCAGCAGCCAAGATCTTGTCACAAATGAAAAACTGTTTTTT CASSQDLVTNEKLFF
TRBD1 TRBJ2-5 TRBV4-1 NA TGCGCCAGCAGCCAAGGGGAGAAGGACAGGTGGCGGACCCAGTACTTC CASSQGEKDRWRTQYF
NA TRBJ2-3 TRBV4-1 NA TGCGCCAGCAGCCAAGATAAGCTGTTCAGGGCAGATACGCAGTATTTT CASSQDKLFRADTQYF
NA TRBJ1-3 TRBV7-6 NA TGTGCCAGCAGTTACAAAGAGGGACTGAGCTCTGGAAACACCATATATTTT CASSYKEGLSSGNTIYF
TRBD2 TRBJ2-5 TRBV5-1 few TGCGCCAGCAGCTTGGGGGCACTAGCGGGGAACCAAGAGACCCAGTACTTC CASSLGALAGNQETQYF
TRBD2 TRBJ2-5 TRBV5-1 NA TGCGCCAGCAGCTTGGTGACTAGCGGGGGAGAGACCCAGTACTTC CASSLVTSGGETQYF
NA TRBJ2-1 TRBV12-3/TRBV12-4 NA TGTGCCAGCAGTCCCTCGACTCGGAATGAGCAGTTCTTC CASSPSTRNEQFF
TRBD1 TRBJ2-2 TRBV7-6 NA TGTGCCAGCAGCTTCGGACAGGGCAAGGGGGAGCTGTTTTTT CASSFGQGKGELFF
NA TRBJ2-3 TRBV9 NA TGTGCCAGCAGCGAGAGAAGCGAACGAGTCACAGATACGCAGTATTTT CASSERSERVTDTQYF